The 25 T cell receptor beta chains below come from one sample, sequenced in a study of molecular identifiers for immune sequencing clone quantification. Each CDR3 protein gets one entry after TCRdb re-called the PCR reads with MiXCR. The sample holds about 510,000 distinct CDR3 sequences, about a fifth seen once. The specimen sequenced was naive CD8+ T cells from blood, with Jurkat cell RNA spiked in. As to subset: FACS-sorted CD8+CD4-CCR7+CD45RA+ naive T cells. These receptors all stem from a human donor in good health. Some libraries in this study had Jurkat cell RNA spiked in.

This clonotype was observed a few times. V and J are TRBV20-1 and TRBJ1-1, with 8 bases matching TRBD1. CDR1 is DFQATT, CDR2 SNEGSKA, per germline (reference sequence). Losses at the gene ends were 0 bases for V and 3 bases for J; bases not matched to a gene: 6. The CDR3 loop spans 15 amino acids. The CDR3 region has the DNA TGCAGTGCTAGAGATCCTTACAGGGGGGACACTGAAGCTTTCTTT. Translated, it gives CSARDPYRGDTEAFF.

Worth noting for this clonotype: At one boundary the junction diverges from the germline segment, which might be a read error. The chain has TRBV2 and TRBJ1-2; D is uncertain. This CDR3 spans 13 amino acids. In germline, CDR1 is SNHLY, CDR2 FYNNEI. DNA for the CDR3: TGTGCCAGCAGTGATTCGGCAAACTATGACTACACCTTC. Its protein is CASSDSANYDYTF.

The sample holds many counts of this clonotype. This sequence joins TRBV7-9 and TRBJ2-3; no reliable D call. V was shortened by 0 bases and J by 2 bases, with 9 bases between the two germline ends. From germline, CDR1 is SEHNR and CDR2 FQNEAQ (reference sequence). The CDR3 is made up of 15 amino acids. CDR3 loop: CASSLAGYSTDTQYF. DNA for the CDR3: TGTGCCAGCAGCTTAGCGGGTTATTCCACAGATACGCAGTATTTT.

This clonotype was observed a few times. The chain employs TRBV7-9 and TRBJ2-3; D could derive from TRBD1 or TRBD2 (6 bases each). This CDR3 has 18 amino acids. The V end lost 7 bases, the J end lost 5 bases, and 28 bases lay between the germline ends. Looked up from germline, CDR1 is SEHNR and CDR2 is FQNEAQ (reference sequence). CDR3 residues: CASTPGRRGQGILDTQYF. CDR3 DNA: TGTGCCAGCACCCCTGGGCGGCGGGGACAAGGGATTTTAGATACGCAGTATTTT.

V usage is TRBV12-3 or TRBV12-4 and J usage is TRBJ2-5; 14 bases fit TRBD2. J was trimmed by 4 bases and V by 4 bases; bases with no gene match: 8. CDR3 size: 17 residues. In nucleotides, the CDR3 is TGTGCCAGCAGTTCGACTAGCGGGGGGGCTCGTGGAGAGACCCAGTACTTC. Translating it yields CASSSTSGGARGETQYF.

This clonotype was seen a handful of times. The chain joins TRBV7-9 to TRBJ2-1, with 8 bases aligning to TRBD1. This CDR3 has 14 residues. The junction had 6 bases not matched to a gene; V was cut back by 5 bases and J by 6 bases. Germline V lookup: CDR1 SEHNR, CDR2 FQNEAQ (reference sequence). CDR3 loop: CASSHGTGRNEQFF. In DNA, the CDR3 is TGTGCCAGCAGCCACGGGACAGGTCGCAATGAGCAGTTCTTC.

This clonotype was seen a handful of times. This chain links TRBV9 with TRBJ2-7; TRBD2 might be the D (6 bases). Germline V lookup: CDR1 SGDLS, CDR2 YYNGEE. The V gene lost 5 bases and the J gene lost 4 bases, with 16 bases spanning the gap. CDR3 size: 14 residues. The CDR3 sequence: CASSGSWEVYEQYF. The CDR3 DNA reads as TGTGCCAGCAGTGGGTCCTGGGAGGTTTACGAGCAGTACTTC. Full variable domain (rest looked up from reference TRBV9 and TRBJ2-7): DSGVTQTPKHLITATGQRVTLRCSPRSGDLSVYWYQQSLDQGLQFLIQYYNGEERAKGNILERFSAQQFPDLHSELNLSSLELGDSALYFCASSGSWEVYEQYFGPGTRLTVT.

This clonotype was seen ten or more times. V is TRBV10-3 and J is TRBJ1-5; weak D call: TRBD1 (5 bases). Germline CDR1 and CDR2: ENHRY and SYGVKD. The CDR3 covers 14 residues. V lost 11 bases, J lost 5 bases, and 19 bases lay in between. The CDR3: CASRDQLADQPQHF. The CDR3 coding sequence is TGTGCCTCCAGGGATCAATTAGCAGATCAGCCCCAGCATTTT.

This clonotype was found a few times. CDR3 coding DNA: TGCAGCGGCAGCGGGAATACGCAGTATTTT. This encodes CSGSGNTQYF. This rearrangement joins TRBV29-1 to TRBJ2-3, with TRBD2 matching over 7 bases. Germline loops: CDR1 SQVTM, CDR2 ANQGSEA. There are 10 residues in the CDR3. V gave up 7 bases and J gave up 7 bases; unmatched junction bases: 2.

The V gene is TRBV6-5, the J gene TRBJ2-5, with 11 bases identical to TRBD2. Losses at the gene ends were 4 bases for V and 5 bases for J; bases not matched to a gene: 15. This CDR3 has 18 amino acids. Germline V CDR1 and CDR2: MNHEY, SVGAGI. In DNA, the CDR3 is TGTGCCAGCAGTTTTACCACCATAGCGGGAGGGCCGGGGGAGACCCAGTACTTC. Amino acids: CASSFTTIAGGPGETQYF.

In nucleotides, the CDR3 is TGTGCCAGCAGCCTCCCGCGGGGGATCCAAGAGACCCAGTACTTC. Translated: CASSLPRGIQETQYF. The chain is built from TRBV7-8 and TRBJ2-5; the match to TRBD2 covers 7 bases. The CDR3 length is 15 residues. V lost 5 bases, J lost 1 base, and 7 bases stayed unmatched. Germline CDR1 SGHVS, CDR2 FQNEAQ.

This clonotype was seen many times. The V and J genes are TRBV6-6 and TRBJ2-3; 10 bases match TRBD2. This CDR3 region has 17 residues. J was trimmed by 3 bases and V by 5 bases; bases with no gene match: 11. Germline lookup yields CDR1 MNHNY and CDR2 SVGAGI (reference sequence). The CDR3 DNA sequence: TGTGCCAGCAGTGGACCGGGACTAGCGTCCGAAACAGATACGCAGTATTTT. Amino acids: CASSGPGLASETDTQYF.

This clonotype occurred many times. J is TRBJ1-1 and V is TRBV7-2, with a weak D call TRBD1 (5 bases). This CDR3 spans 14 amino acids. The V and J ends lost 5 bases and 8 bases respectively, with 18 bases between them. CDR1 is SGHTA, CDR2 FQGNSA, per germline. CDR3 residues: CASSQITGSPEAFF. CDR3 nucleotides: TGTGCCAGCAGCCAAATAACAGGTTCACCCGAAGCTTTCTTT.

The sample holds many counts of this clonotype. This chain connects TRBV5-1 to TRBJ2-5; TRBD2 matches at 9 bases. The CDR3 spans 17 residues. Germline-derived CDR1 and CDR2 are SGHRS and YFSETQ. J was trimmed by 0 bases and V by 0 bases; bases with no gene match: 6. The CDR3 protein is CASSLAGSGGYQETQYF. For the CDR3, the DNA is TGCGCCAGCAGCTTGGCCGGCAGCGGGGGGTACCAAGAGACCCAGTACTTC.

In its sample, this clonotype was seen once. CDR3 loop: CASSLDLGQLSYNEQFF. The DNA of the CDR3 is TGTGCCAGCAGCTTAGATTTAGGACAGCTATCCTACAATGAGCAGTTCTTC. The chain uses TRBV11-2 and TRBJ2-1; a possible D gene is TRBD1 (6 bases). The CDR3 totals 17 residues. Germline assignment: CDR1 SGHAT and CDR2 FQNNGV. V was cut by 0 bases and J by 1 base, with 13 bases left in between.

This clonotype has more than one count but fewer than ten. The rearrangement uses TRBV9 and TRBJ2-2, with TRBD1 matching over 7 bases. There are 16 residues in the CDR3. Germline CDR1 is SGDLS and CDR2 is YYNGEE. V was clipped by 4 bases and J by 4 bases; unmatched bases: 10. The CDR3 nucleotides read TGTGCCAGCAGCTCAGGGGGACAACCAAGCACCGGGGAGCTGTTTTTT. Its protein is CASSSGGQPSTGELFF.

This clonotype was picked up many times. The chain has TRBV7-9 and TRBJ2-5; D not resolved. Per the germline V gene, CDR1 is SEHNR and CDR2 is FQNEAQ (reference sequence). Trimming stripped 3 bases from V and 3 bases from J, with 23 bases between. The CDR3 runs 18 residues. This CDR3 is CASSLYLDGSQHKETQYF. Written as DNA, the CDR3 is TGTGCCAGCAGCTTGTATTTGGATGGCAGCCAACATAAAGAGACCCAGTACTTC.

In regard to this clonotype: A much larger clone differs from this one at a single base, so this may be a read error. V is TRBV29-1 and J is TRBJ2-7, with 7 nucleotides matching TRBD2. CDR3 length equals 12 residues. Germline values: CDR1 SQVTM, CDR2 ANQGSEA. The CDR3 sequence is CSVEGQAGERYF. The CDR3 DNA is TGCAGCGTTGAAGGCCAGGCGGGGGAGCGGTACTTC.

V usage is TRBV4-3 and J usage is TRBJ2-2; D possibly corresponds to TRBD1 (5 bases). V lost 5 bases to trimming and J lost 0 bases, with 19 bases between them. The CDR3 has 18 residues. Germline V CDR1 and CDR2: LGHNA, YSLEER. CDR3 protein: CASSMRQQLGTNTGELFF. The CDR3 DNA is TGCGCCAGCAGCATGCGACAGCAGCTAGGAACGAACACCGGGGAGCTGTTTTTT.

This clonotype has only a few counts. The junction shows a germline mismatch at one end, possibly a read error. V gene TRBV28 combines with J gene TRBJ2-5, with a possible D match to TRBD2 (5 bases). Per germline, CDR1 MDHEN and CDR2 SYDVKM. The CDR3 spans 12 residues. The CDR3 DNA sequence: TGTGCCGGCAGTTCTCCACCCGGGGACCAGTACTTC. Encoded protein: CAGSSPPGDQYF.

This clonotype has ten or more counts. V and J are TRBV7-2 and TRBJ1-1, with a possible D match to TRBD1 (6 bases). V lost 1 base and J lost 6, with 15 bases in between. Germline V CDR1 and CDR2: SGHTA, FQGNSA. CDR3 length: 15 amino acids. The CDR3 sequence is CASSLVPGVYAEAFF. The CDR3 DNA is TGTGCCAGCAGCTTAGTGCCAGGGGTGTACGCTGAAGCTTTCTTT.

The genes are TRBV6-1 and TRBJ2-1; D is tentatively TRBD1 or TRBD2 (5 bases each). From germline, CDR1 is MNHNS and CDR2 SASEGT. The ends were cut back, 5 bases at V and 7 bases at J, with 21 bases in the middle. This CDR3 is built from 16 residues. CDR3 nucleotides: TGTGCCAGCAGTCCCCGCCGGGACCCCCGGGGAAATGAGCAGTTCTTC. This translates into CASSPRRDPRGNEQFF.

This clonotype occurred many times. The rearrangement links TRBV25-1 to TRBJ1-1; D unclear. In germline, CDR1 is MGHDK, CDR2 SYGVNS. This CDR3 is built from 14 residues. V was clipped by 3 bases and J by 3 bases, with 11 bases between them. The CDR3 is CASSETDQDTEAFF. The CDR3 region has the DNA TGTGCCAGCAGTGAGACGGACCAAGACACTGAAGCTTTCTTT.

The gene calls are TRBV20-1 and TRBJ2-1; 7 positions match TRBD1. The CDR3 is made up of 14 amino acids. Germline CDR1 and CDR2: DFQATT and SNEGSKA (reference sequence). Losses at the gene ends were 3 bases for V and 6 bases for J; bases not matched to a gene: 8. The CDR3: CSASHRGPFNEQFF. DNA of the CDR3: TGCAGTGCTAGTCATAGGGGGCCCTTCAATGAGCAGTTCTTC.

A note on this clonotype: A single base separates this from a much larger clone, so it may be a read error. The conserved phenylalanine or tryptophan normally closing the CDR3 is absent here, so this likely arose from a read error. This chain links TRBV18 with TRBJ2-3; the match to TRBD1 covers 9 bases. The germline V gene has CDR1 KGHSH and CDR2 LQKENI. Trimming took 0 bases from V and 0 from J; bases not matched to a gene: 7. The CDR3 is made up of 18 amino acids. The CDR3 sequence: CASSPPRDRATSTDTQYL. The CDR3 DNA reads TGTGCCAGCTCACCACCCCGGGACAGGGCCACTAGCACAGATACGCAGTATCTT.